The 27 T cell receptor beta chains in this list originate from one sample, sequenced in a study of T cell responses to AZD1222 COVID-19 vaccine. Measured with immunoSEQ multiplex PCR; TCRdb has only the in-frame clones, and not every one. This sample has under 200,000 clones, with just over 90% found just once. The sequenced sample was peripheral blood, obtained 28 days after the second dose of the MenACWY control vaccine. All receptors come from an adult who received the MenACWY meningococcal vaccine as a control.

This chain joins TRBV14 and TRBJ2-1; TRBD2 aligns across 8 bases. CDR3 length: 15 amino acids. Germline V gene sequence: CDR1 SGHDN, CDR2 FVKESK. Unmatched junction bases numbered 7, after V lost 4 bases and J lost 5 bases. CDR3 protein: CASSLLRRGDNEQFF. The CDR3 coding sequence is TGTGCCAGCAGCCTGTTGAGGCGGGGGGACAATGAGCAGTTCTTC.

This chain links TRBV29-1 with TRBJ1-1; D may be TRBD1 (5 bases). The CDR3 extends over 15 amino acids. V shed 4 bases and J shed 2 bases, with 17 bases lying between them. Per germline, CDR1 SQVTM and CDR2 ANQGSEA. This CDR3 is CSVGGGSGQNTEAFF. The CDR3 DNA is TGCAGCGTTGGAGGAGGGTCAGGACAAAACACTGAAGCTTTCTTT.

V is TRBV24-1 and J is TRBJ2-2; 11 bases map to TRBD1. J was trimmed by 9 bases and V by 5 bases; bases with no gene match: 4. This CDR3 comprises 14 residues. Per germline, CDR1 KGHDR and CDR2 SFDVKD. The CDR3: CATSARTGGRELFF. The CDR3 DNA reads TGTGCCACCAGTGCCAGGACAGGGGGCAGGGAGCTGTTTTTT.

The genes are TRBV29-1 and TRBJ2-2; D might be TRBD2 (5 bases). Germline V gene data show CDR1 as SQVTM and CDR2 as ANQGSEA. This CDR3 is 14 amino acids long. V was clipped by 3 bases and J by 4 bases, with 12 bases between them. The chain's CDR3 is CSVDWPAGTGELFF. In DNA form, the CDR3 reads TGCAGCGTTGACTGGCCTGCGGGCACCGGGGAGCTGTTTTTT.

The V call is TRBV7-2, the J call TRBJ1-5; TRBD1 might be the D (5 bases). The V gene lost 5 bases and the J gene lost 5 bases, with 19 bases spanning the gap. Germline CDR1 SGHTA, CDR2 FQGNSA. The CDR3 runs 16 residues. CDR3 sequence reads: CASSQPMGLIDQPQHF. In nucleotides, the CDR3 is TGTGCCAGCAGCCAGCCAATGGGGCTAATAGATCAGCCCCAGCATTTT. Full variable domain (rest looked up from reference TRBV7-2 and TRBJ1-5): GAGVSQSPSNKVTEKGKDVELRCDPISGHTALYWYRQSLGQGLEFLIYFQGNSAPDKSGLPSDRFSAERTGGSVSTLTIQRTQQEDSAVYLCASSQPMGLIDQPQHFGDGTRLSIL.

The genes are TRBV28 and TRBJ1-1; no definite D call. Germline assignment: CDR1 MDHEN and CDR2 SYDVKM. There are 13 residues in the CDR3. Deletions cut 4 bases from V and 1 base from J, with 7 bases between. CDR3 loop: CASSWDSNTEAFF. CDR3 nucleotides: TGTGCCAGCAGTTGGGATTCGAACACTGAAGCTTTCTTT. The full variable domain, in which reference TRBV28 and TRBJ1-1 provide the parts outside the CDR3, is DVKVTQSSRYLVKRTGEKVFLECVQDMDHENMFWYRQDPGLGLRLIYFSYDVKMKEKGDIPEGYSVSREKKERFSLILESASTNQTSMYLCASSWDSNTEAFFGQGTRLTVV.

This chain links TRBV20-1 with TRBJ1-1; D unresolved. The CDR3 loop spans 11 amino acids. Germline V CDR1 and CDR2: DFQATT, SNEGSKA (reference sequence). With 6 bases removed from V and 4 bases from J, the gap between germline ends came to 9 bases. CDR3 DNA: TGCAGTGCCCAATGGGGCACTGAAGCTTTCTTT. The encoded protein is CSAQWGTEAFF.

The chain joins TRBV29-1 to TRBJ1-3, with D perhaps matching TRBD1 (5 bases). Looked up from germline, CDR1 is SQVTM and CDR2 is ANQGSEA. The ends were cut back, 6 bases at V and 3 bases at J, with 15 bases in the middle. CDR3 length: 14 amino acids. CDR3 region: CSVGGGIHGNTIYF. CDR3 in DNA: TGCAGCGTCGGCGGGGGGATCCATGGAAACACCATATATTTT.

This clone was detected a few times. The rearrangement links TRBV7-8 to TRBJ2-2, with 12 bases matching TRBD2. The V segment lost 8 bases and the J segment 5 bases; nucleotides outside the gene matches: 12. The CDR3 totals 17 residues. Looked up from germline, CDR1 is SGHVS and CDR2 is FQNEAQ. CDR3 loop: CASRAQRLAGVTGELFF. CDR3 sequence (DNA): TGTGCCAGCCGAGCCCAGCGACTAGCGGGAGTTACCGGGGAGCTGTTTTTT. The variable domain in full, with the rest retrieved from reference TRBV7-8 and TRBJ2-2, is GAGVSQSPRYKVAKRGQDVALRCDPISGHVSLFWYQQALGQGPEFLTYFQNEAQLDKSGLPSDRFFAERPEGSVSTLKIQRTQQEDSAVYLCASRAQRLAGVTGELFFGEGSRLTVL.

This sequence joins TRBV11-2 and TRBJ1-3, with 7 bases fitting TRBD1. The trim removed 2 bases at V and 3 bases at J, leaving 7 bases unmatched. Per the germline V gene, CDR1 is SGHAT and CDR2 is FQNNGV. This CDR3 is 16 amino acids long. The CDR3 DNA follows: TGTGCCAGCAGCTTACCAACAGGGGTCGGTGGAAACACCATATATTTT. This gives the protein CASSLPTGVGGNTIYF.

This clone occurred once. The chain links TRBV19 to TRBJ2-1, with TRBD2 matching over 11 bases. The J segment lost 6 bases and the V segment lost 7 bases, leaving 11 bases of the junction unmatched. Germline V lookup: CDR1 LNHDA, CDR2 SQIVND (reference sequence). The CDR3 loop spans 16 amino acids. In nucleotides, the CDR3 is TGTGCCAGTAATAGAGAGAGCGGACTAGCGGGCAATGAGCAGTTCTTC. Translated: CASNRESGLAGNEQFF. The full variable domain, its missing parts supplied by reference TRBV19 and TRBJ2-1, is DGGITQSPKYLFRKEGQNVTLSCEQNLNHDAMYWYRQDPGQGLRLIYYSQIVNDFQKGDIAEGYSVSREKKESFPLTVTSAQKNPTAFYLCASNRESGLAGNEQFFGPGTRLTVL.

The V call is TRBV12-3 or TRBV12-4, the J call TRBJ1-2, with D unclear. V gave up 1 base and J gave up 6 bases, with 6 bases separating them. This CDR3 has 12 amino acids. CDR3 region: CASSLGWDGYTF. CDR3 DNA: TGTGCCAGCAGTTTAGGGTGGGATGGCTACACCTTC.

The chain carries TRBV21-1 and TRBJ1-1. TRBV21-1 is annotated as a pseudogene. The CDR3 has 16 amino acids. CDR3 DNA: TGTGCCAGCAGCAAATCTAGGCCGAAAAATAACACTGAAGCTTTCTTT. Its translation is CASSKSRPKNNTEAFF.

This clone has only a few counts. The V and J genes are TRBV5-1 and TRBJ2-7; D possibly corresponds to TRBD2 (5 bases). This CDR3 spans 15 amino acids. V was cut by 4 bases and J by 2 bases, with 16 bases left in between. Germline V gene lookup returns CDR1 SGHRS and CDR2 YFSETQ. DNA for the CDR3: TGCGCCAGCAGCGACGGGCCGGGAACCCCCTACGAGCAGTACTTC. Residues: CASSDGPGTPYEQYF.

This clone was recorded only once. The chain employs TRBV13 and TRBJ2-7, with 12 bases aligning to TRBD2. The CDR3 covers 14 residues. Per germline, CDR1 PRHDT and CDR2 FYEKMQ (reference sequence). The ends lost 6 bases at V and 1 base at J; junction bases unmatched: 1. In DNA, the CDR3 is TGTGCCAGCAGGACTAGCGGGAGTTCCTACGAGCAGTACTTC. Residues: CASRTSGSSYEQYF.

The chain joins TRBV7-2 to TRBJ2-6, with no clear D. The CDR3 has 17 amino acids. V shed 2 bases and J shed 0 bases, with 11 bases lying between them. Germline CDR1 reads SGHTA; CDR2 reads FQGNSA. DNA of the CDR3: TGTGCCAGCAGCTTAATCAGGAGCGTCTCTGGGGCCAACGTCCTGACTTTC. It specifies CASSLIRSVSGANVLTF.

The V gene is TRBV11-2, the J gene TRBJ2-5; D may match TRBD1 or TRBD2 (5 bases each). CDR1 is SGHAT, CDR2 FQNNGV, per germline. The CDR3 is 13 residues long. V shed 3 bases and J shed 5 bases, with 10 bases lying between them. The CDR3 spells CASSLVGDETQYF. The CDR3 nucleotides read TGTGCCAGCAGCTTGGTGGGGGACGAGACCCAGTACTTC.

This rearrangement joins TRBV2 to TRBJ1-6, with 9 bases aligning to TRBD1. The length of the CDR3 is 15 residues. The V segment lost 7 bases and the J segment 7 bases; nucleotides outside the gene matches: 8. Germline V lookup: CDR1 SNHLY, CDR2 FYNNEI. The CDR3: CASKDFGQGNSPLHF. The CDR3 DNA follows: TGTGCCAGCAAGGACTTTGGACAGGGGAATTCACCCCTCCACTTT.

The chain combines TRBV6-2 or TRBV6-3 with TRBJ1-1, with TRBD1 matching over 8 bases. CDR1 MNHEY and CDR2 SVGEGT come from the germline V gene. The CDR3 length is 14 residues. Trimming removed 6 bases from V and 4 bases from J; junction bases left unmatched: 7. The CDR3 DNA sequence: TGTGCCAGCAGCCCCCAGGGGGCAGGCACTGAAGCTTTCTTT. Translated: CASSPQGAGTEAFF.

The CDR3 region has the DNA TGCAGCGTGGCTGGCGCTATTCAGTTCTTC. This sequence encodes CSVAGAIQFF. The J gene is TRBJ2-1, the V gene TRBV29-1, with no clear D. CDR3 size: 10 residues. Trimming left V 6 bases short and J 13 bases short, with 13 bases between. Germline CDR1 SQVTM, CDR2 ANQGSEA.

The J gene is TRBJ1-2, the V gene TRBV3-1 (or the pseudogene TRBV3-2), with TRBD1 as a possible D gene (6 bases). The ends were cut back, 1 base at V and 6 bases at J, with 15 bases in the middle. This CDR3 contains 15 residues. Germline CDR1 is LGHDT and CDR2 is YNNKEL (reference sequence). The chain's CDR3 is CASSQAWGQVHGYTF. DNA for the CDR3: TGTGCCAGCAGCCAAGCGTGGGGGCAGGTACATGGCTACACCTTC.

This sequence joins TRBV28 and TRBJ1-6; D is unresolved. The germline V gene has CDR1 MDHEN and CDR2 SYDVKM. This CDR3 spans 16 amino acids. V was pared by 1 base and J by 5 bases, with 12 bases between. Here the CDR3 DNA reads TGTGCCAGCAGTTTATCGGGTAGCGTCGATAATTCACCCCTCCACTTT. It encodes CASSLSGSVDNSPLHF.

The gene calls are TRBV6-5 and TRBJ1-5, with a weak D call TRBD1 (5 bases). V was pared by 5 bases and J by 4 bases, with 12 bases between. This CDR3 has 14 residues. The germline V gene has CDR1 MNHEY and CDR2 SVGAGI. In nucleotides, the CDR3 is TGTGCCAGCAGTAGAGGGGACGGGAATCAGCCCCAGCATTTT. This encodes CASSRGDGNQPQHF.

CDR3 DNA: TGTGCCAGCAGCTTAGAGGGAGGTGGCAATCAGCCCCAGCATTTT. Its translation: CASSLEGGGNQPQHF. The chain uses TRBV7-2 and TRBJ1-5; D not resolved. CDR1 and CDR2 (germline): SGHTA, FQGNSA. This CDR3 has 15 residues. The V end lost 1 base, the J end lost 2 bases, and 9 bases lay between the germline ends. Supplemented by reference TRBV7-2 and TRBJ1-5, the full variable domain reads GAGVSQSPSNKVTEKGKDVELRCDPISGHTALYWYRQSLGQGLEFLIYFQGNSAPDKSGLPSDRFSAERTGGSVSTLTIQRTQQEDSAVYLCASSLEGGGNQPQHFGDGTRLSIL.

CDR3 amino acids: CASGSGPPNTGELFF. CDR3 bases: TGTGCCAGTGGTTCAGGGCCTCCTAACACCGGGGAGCTGTTTTTT. J is TRBJ2-2 and V is TRBV19; D is possibly TRBD1 (5 bases). Trimming shortened V by 8 bases and J by 2 bases, and 15 bases separated the two germline ends. This CDR3 is built from 15 residues. Germline CDR1 reads LNHDA; CDR2 reads SQIVND (reference sequence).

The J gene is TRBJ1-3, the V gene TRBV19; a possible D gene is TRBD1 (5 bases). The V end lost 7 bases, the J end lost 0 bases, and 13 bases lay between the germline ends. The CDR3 is 15 amino acids. Germline V gene lookup returns CDR1 LNHDA and CDR2 SQIVND (reference sequence). The CDR3 sequence is CASNPGPHSGNTIYF. CDR3 DNA: TGTGCCAGTAACCCAGGGCCTCACTCTGGAAACACCATATATTTT.

This rearrangement joins TRBV7-2 to TRBJ2-1; 7 bases map to TRBD2. The CDR3 contains 16 residues. The germline V gene encodes CDR1 SGHTA and CDR2 FQGNSA. V lost 5 bases and J lost 0; bases outside the gene matches: 7. The CDR3 region is CASSPWGGNSYNEQFF. CDR3 in DNA: TGTGCCAGCAGCCCTTGGGGGGGGAACTCCTACAATGAGCAGTTCTTC.